These T cell receptor beta chains were read from a single sample in a study of blood T cell repertoires in COVID-19. Clones were read by immunoSEQ multiplex PCR, and TCRdb kept only the in-frame ones, dropping some. The profile covers some 150,000 clones, with about 87% appearing a single time and 0.95% taken by the ten largest. Sequenced material: peripheral blood. All receptors derive from a woman aged 45 to 65 with acute or convalescent COVID-19. CDR3s include the opening cysteine and the closing phenylalanine or tryptophan. Fields, in order: CDR3 protein, CDR3 DNA, J gene, V gene, D gene, clone size. The D gene is left open where the match is weak. Clone size is not always given. Where it is, it says once, few, many or a class for expanded clones.

CATHGLAGQNEQFF | TGTGCCACCCACGGACTAGCGGGACAGAATGAGCAGTTCTTC | TRBJ2-1 | TRBV2 | TRBD2 | -
CAWSVGRSTGVNSPLHF | TGTGCCTGGAGTGTGGGTCGAAGCACAGGGGTCAATTCACCCCTCCACTTT | TRBJ1-6 | TRBV30 | TRBD1 | -
CASSPPTVSYEQYF | TGTGCCAGCTCACCACCAACAGTCTCCTACGAGCAGTACTTC | TRBJ2-7 | TRBV18 | - | few
CASSLRDRDESPLHF | TGTGCCAGCAGTCTCAGGGACAGAGATGAATCACCCCTCCACTTT | TRBJ1-6 | TRBV6-6 | TRBD1 | -
CATSRDTDPTNYGYTF | TGTGCCACCTCCCGGGACACCGACCCCACTAACTATGGCTACACCTTC | TRBJ1-2 | TRBV19 | - | -
CASSFRGGSSYEQYF | TGTGCCAGCAGCTTTCGCGGGGGGAGCTCCTACGAGCAGTACTTC | TRBJ2-7 | TRBV11-2 | TRBD2 | -
CASSDTGGQPQHF | TGTGCCAGCAGCGATACGGGGGGTCAGCCCCAGCATTTT | TRBJ1-5 | TRBV9 | - | -
CAWSFRDRANTEAFF | TGTGCCTGGAGTTTCAGGGACAGGGCCAACACTGAAGCTTTCTTT | TRBJ1-1 | TRBV30 | TRBD1 | -
CASSLEPSGPLYEQYF | TGTGCCAGCAGCTTGGAGCCTAGCGGGCCCCTCTACGAGCAGTACTTC | TRBJ2-7 | TRBV5-4 | TRBD2 | -
CASSYPGASTDTQYF | TGTGCCAGCAGTTACCCAGGGGCTAGCACAGATACGCAGTATTTT | TRBJ2-3 | TRBV6-6 | - | -
CASSLAEQGNTGELFF | TGTGCCAGCAGCTTGGCGGAACAGGGAAACACCGGGGAGCTGTTTTTT | TRBJ2-2 | TRBV5-4 | - | -
CATSRDPTGNSGNTIYF | TGTGCCACCAGCAGAGATCCTACAGGGAACTCTGGAAACACCATATATTTT | TRBJ1-3 | TRBV15 | - | -
CASSLREGGEHGYTF | TGCGCCAGCAGCCTTAGGGAGGGTGGGGAACATGGCTACACCTTC | TRBJ1-2 | TRBV4-1 | - | -
CASSGDRGRNTIYF | TGTGCCAGCAGCGGGGACAGGGGTCGAAACACCATATATTTT | TRBJ1-3 | TRBV9 | TRBD1 | -
CSVSRWTEPYEQYF | TGCAGCGTTTCACGATGGACAGAGCCCTACGAGCAGTACTTC | TRBJ2-7 | TRBV29-1 | - | -
CAWGLLMNTEAFF | TGTGCCTGGGGACTGCTAATGAACACTGAAGCTTTCTTT | TRBJ1-1 | TRBV30 | - | -
CASSLGTGSDEQFF | TGTGCCAGCAGCTTGGGGACAGGGTCCGATGAGCAGTTCTTC | TRBJ2-1 | TRBV5-4 | TRBD1 | once
CASSYAGSAFF | TGTGCCAGCAGTTACGCAGGATCGGCTTTCTTT | TRBJ1-1 | TRBV6-5 | - | -
CASSPRTNPSYEQYF | TGCGCCAGCAGTCCTCGGACTAACCCTAGCTACGAGCAGTACTTC | TRBJ2-7 | TRBV4-1 | - | -
CASSIYQGKNTEAFF | TGTGCCAGTAGTATCTATCAGGGGAAGAACACTGAAGCTTTCTTT | TRBJ1-1 | TRBV19 | - | -
CASSLAAGGLTAEAFF | TGTGCCAGCAGCTTAGCGGCAGGGGGCCTTACCGCTGAAGCTTTCTTT | TRBJ1-1 | TRBV11-2 | TRBD1 | -
CASSLGGTAWRGNTIYF | TGTGCCAGCAGCTTAGGCGGGACAGCCTGGAGGGGAAACACCATATATTTT | TRBJ1-3 | TRBV7-6 | TRBD1 | -
CASRRVGEKLFF | TGTGCCAGCAGGAGGGTAGGGGAAAAACTGTTTTTT | TRBJ1-4 | TRBV6-5 | - | -
CATSDYDGLGGNTIYF | TGTGCCACCAGTGATTACGACGGGTTGGGTGGAAACACCATATATTTT | TRBJ1-3 | TRBV24-1 | - | -
CASSSTGTSLYTDTQYF | TGTGCCAGCAGCTCTACCGGGACTAGCCTTTATACAGATACGCAGTATTTT | TRBJ2-3 | TRBV2 | TRBD2 | -
CASSPGTGDEAFF | TGTGCCAGCAGTCCGGGGACAGGGGATGAAGCTTTCTTT | TRBJ1-1 | TRBV27 | TRBD1 | -
CASSSTGNTEAFF | TGTGCCAGCAGCTCCACAGGGAACACTGAAGCTTTCTTT | TRBJ1-1 | TRBV27 | - | -